These T cell receptor beta chains were read from a single sample in a study of T cell repertoires in cytomegalovirus infection. Using its own MiXCR run on the reads, TCRdb lists one record per CDR3 protein. This table has about 920,000 distinct CDR3 sequences, under 40% appearing once. Antigens of these TCRs are unknown. The sample here was cultured CD8+ T cells from PBMCs, taken from culture after CMV antigen stimulation. Receptors originate from a human donor in good health (CMV status not recorded). Some clones in this sample may be carry-over from other donors' samples. The CDR3 runs from the conserved cysteine through the conserved F or W. A D gene is named only where the DNA matches it firmly. Some rows have no size entry. The others give once, few or many, or a class for an expanded clone.

clone size,D gene,V gene,J gene,CDR3 DNA,CDR3 protein
.,TRBD2,TRBV5-4,TRBJ2-1,TGTGCCAGCAGCCGAAATCTAGCGGGAAGAAAGAACAATGAGCAGTTCTTC,CASSRNLAGRKNNEQFF
.,TRBD1,TRBV14,TRBJ1-6,TGTGCCAGCAGCCAAGATGACAGGGCCACTTATAATTCACCCCTCCACTTT,CASSQDDRATYNSPLHF
.,.,TRBV18,TRBJ1-6,TGTGCCAGCTCACGAAACGAGTACGATTCACCCCTCCACTTT,CASSRNEYDSPLHF
.,TRBD1,TRBV29-1,TRBJ2-1,TGCAGCGTTGGACAGGGGTGGTACAATGAGCAGTTCTTC,CSVGQGWYNEQFF
many,TRBD1,TRBV7-9,TRBJ2-1,TGTGCCAGCAGCTGGCGGACAGGCTCCTACAATGAGCAGTTCTTC,CASSWRTGSYNEQFF
.,.,TRBV6-8,TRBJ1-2,TGTGCCAGCAGTAGTACCGCGATAGGAGGCTACACCTTC,CASSSTAIGGYTF
.,TRBD2,TRBV28,TRBJ2-1,TGTGCCAGCAGTTTAGGTAGCGGGGCGCCTCCTTACAATGAGCAGTTCTTC,CASSLGSGAPPYNEQFF
.,TRBD2,TRBV4-1,TRBJ2-3,TGCGCCAGCAGTTCTTTTACGGGGGGGTGGACAGATACGCAGTATTTT,CASSSFTGGWTDTQYF
.,.,TRBV29-1,TRBJ1-2,TGCAGCGTAGCAACTGATTCGGGCTACACCTTC,CSVATDSGYTF
.,TRBD1,TRBV7-4,TRBJ2-1,TGTGCCAGCAGCTTACCCAGGGGGCTCAATGAGCAGTTCTTC,CASSLPRGLNEQFF
.,.,TRBV11-2,TRBJ1-5,TGTGCCAGCAGCACAGGGACACTGCGCTTGAACAATCAGCCCCAGCATTTT,CASSTGTLRLNNQPQHF
.,TRBD1,TRBV9,TRBJ2-2,TGTGCCAGCAGCGTAGATAGGGGGCCGATCGGGGAGCTGTTTTTT,CASSVDRGPIGELFF
.,TRBD1,TRBV20-1,TRBJ1-2,TGCAGTGCTAGAGCCGGACAGGGATACTACTATGGCTACACCTTC,CSARAGQGYYYGYTF
many,.,TRBV7-8,TRBJ2-1,TGTGCCAGCAGCTTACCTCCCTACAATGAGCAGTTCTTC,CASSLPPYNEQFF
.,.,TRBV12-5,TRBJ1-5,TGTGCTAGTGGTTTGCGGCAGGGACTTAATCAGCCCCAGCATTTT,CASGLRQGLNQPQHF
few,.,TRBV3-1,TRBJ2-3,TGTGCCAGCAGCCAGGACTCTAGCACAGATACGCAGTATTTT,CASSQDSSTDTQYF
.,.,TRBV6-1,TRBJ1-1,TGTGCCAGCGGAGGGATAGCTGAAGCTTTCTTT,CASGGIAEAFF
.,.,TRBV5-6,TRBJ2-2,TGTGCCAGCAGCTTGACATACGGATACACCGGGGAGCTGTTTTTT,CASSLTYGYTGELFF
.,.,TRBV5-6,TRBJ2-7,TGTGCCAGCATCCGTGATGGGGGGAGCTCCTACGAGCAGTACTTC,CASIRDGGSSYEQYF
few,TRBD1,TRBV9,TRBJ1-1,TGTGCCAGCAGCGTAGCTACGGCAGGGGGGTTCACTGAAGCTTTCTTT,CASSVATAGGFTEAFF
few,.,TRBV4-3,TRBJ1-2,TGCGCCAGCAGCCCTATTTTGACAGAAAGCTATGGCTACACCTTC,CASSPILTESYGYTF
many,TRBD1,TRBV7-6,TRBJ1-3,TGTGCCAGCAGCCCACGGGACAGCGGAAACACCATATATTTT,CASSPRDSGNTIYF
.,TRBD2,TRBV19,TRBJ2-5,TGTGCCAGTAGTGCCCGGGGGGCCCAGTACTTC,CASSARGAQYF
few,TRBD2,TRBV9,TRBJ2-7,TGTGCCAGCAGCGATAACCGGGAGGGGATTTTCGAGCAGTACTTC,CASSDNREGIFEQYF
.,TRBD1,TRBV12-5,TRBJ1-2,TGTGCTAGTGGTCCCCCTACAGGGGCCACTAACTATGGCTACACCTTC,CASGPPTGATNYGYTF
few,.,TRBV6-1,TRBJ2-7,TGTGCCAGCAGTGAAACAGGGGAGGTTATATACGAGCAGTACTTC,CASSETGEVIYEQYF
few,.,TRBV19,TRBJ1-1,TGTGCCACTTACCACAAGGGGAACAGGGCCTTGAACACTGAAGCTTTCTTT,CATYHKGNRALNTEAFF
few,.,TRBV5-5,TRBJ1-6,TGTGCCAGCAGCCCTCCGGGGCTGGGCCCTTCACCCCTCCACTTT,CASSPPGLGPSPLHF
.,.,TRBV10-3,TRBJ1-1,TGTGCCATCAGCGCTGAAGACAGATACACTGAAGCTTTCTTT,CAISAEDRYTEAFF
.,TRBD2,TRBV29-1,TRBJ2-1,TGCAGCGTTGATGGCCTAGCGGTCTACAATGAGCAGTTCTTC,CSVDGLAVYNEQFF
.,TRBD1,TRBV18,TRBJ2-5,TGTGCCAGCTCAGAGCCAGGGGGAGAGGAGACCCAGTACTTC,CASSEPGGEETQYF
few,.,TRBV19,TRBJ2-5,TGTGCCAGTAGTATGATTACGGGAGAAGAGACCCAGTACTTC,CASSMITGEETQYF
few,.,TRBV27,TRBJ1-2,TGTGCCAGCAGTCATACAGATTTATATGGCTACACCTTC,CASSHTDLYGYTF
few,TRBD2,TRBV4-2,TRBJ2-5,TGTGCCAGCAGCCAAGGCCCGTCAGGGACTAGCGAAGAGACCCAGTACTTC,CASSQGPSGTSEETQYF
few,.,TRBV7-2,TRBJ2-5,TGTGCCAACAGTGTCATAGAGACACGTACAGAGACCCAGTACTTC,CANSVIETRTETQYF
many,.,TRBV7-2,TRBJ2-3,TGTGCCAGCCGCCTGACTCCGGGCAGCACAGATACGCAGTATTTT,CASRLTPGSTDTQYF
.,.,TRBV19,TRBJ1-2,TGTGCCAGTAGTCTCCCGGACAGCCAAGCTAACTATGACTACACCTTC,CASSLPDSQANYDYTF